This T cell receptor beta chain came from a study of T cells in Graves' hyperthyroidism and ophthalmopathy. This clonotype appeared many times. The investigators amplified TCR beta CDR3 regions from RNA transcripts. The HTBI primer set served for first-round RT-PCR of the TCR CDR3. Each CDR3 protein gets one entry after TCRdb re-called the multiplex PCR reads with MiXCR. The table shows approximately 590,000 distinct CDR3 sequences, with about 15% occurring only once. Graves' hyperthyroidism without ophthalmopathy progression within 18 months was termed stable. The authors took PBMCs from 7.5 to 10 ml fresh peripheral blood. Sequenced: blood. The TCR was taken from a woman in her thirties with Graves' hyperthyroidism.

CDR3 bases: TGTGCCAGCAGCCCACGGGCAGAAAACACCGGGGAGCTGTTTTTT. As protein: CASSPRAENTGELFF. The V call is TRBV28, the J call TRBJ2-2; D gene ambiguous. With 6 bases removed from V and 2 bases from J, the gap between germline ends came to 13 bases. There are 15 residues in the CDR3. The germline CDR1 and CDR2 sequences are MDHEN and SYDVKM.